The sequence of this T cell receptor (beta chain) was determined in a study of T cells in Graves' hyperthyroidism and ophthalmopathy. Study results and limitations: Before onset, by a median of 6.5 months, the model predicted ophthalmopathy.

Duration under 3 months, a NOSPECS grade of at least 4, and a Clinical Activity Score of at least 3 characterized the ophthalmopathy patients. PBMCs came from about 10 ml fresh peripheral blood. Concerning this clonotype itself: Its antigen is unidentified.

TCR beta CDR3 regions were amplified from RNA transcripts. TCR CDR3 regions were first amplified by RT-PCR with HTBI primers. TCRdb fed the multiplex PCR reads into MiXCR, producing one record per CDR3 protein. The sample shows around 520,000 distinct CDR3 sequences, 24% of them seen only once. The ends were cut back, 6 bases at V and 3 bases at J, with 15 bases in the middle. CDR1 and CDR2 from the germline V gene are SGHAT and FQDESV (reference sequence). This CDR3 comprises 14 residues. The chain links TRBV11-1 to TRBJ2-7; no clear D gene. The material sequenced was blood. The source is a woman aged 30 to 39 with Graves' ophthalmopathy. CDR3 coding DNA: TGTGCCAGCAGTCTTAGAAGGGCAGACTACGAGCAGTACTTC. Encoded protein: CASSLRRADYEQYF.